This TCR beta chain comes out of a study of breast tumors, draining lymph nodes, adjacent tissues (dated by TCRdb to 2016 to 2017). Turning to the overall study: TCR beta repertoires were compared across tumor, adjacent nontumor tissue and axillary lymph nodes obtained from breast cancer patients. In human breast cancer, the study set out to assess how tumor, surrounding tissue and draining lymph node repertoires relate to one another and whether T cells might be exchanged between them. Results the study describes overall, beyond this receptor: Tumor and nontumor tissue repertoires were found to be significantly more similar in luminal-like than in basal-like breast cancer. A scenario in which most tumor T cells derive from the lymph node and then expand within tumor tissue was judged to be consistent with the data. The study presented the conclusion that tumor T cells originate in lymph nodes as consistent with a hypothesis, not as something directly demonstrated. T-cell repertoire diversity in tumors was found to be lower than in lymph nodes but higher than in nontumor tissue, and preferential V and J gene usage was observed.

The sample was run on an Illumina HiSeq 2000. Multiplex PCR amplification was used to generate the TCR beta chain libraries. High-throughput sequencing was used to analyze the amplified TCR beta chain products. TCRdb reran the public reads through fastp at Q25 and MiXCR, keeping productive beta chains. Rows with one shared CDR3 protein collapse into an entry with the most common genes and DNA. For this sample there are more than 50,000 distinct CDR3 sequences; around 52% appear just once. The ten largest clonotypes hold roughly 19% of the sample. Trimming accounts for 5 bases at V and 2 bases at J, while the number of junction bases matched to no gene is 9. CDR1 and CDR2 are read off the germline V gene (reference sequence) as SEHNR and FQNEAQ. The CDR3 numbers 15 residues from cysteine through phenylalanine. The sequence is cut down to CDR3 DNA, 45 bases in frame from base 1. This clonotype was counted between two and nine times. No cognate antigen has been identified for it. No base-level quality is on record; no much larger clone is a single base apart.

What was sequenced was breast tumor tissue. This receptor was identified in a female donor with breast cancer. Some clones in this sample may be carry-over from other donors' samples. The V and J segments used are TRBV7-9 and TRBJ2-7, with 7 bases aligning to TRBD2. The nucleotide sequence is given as TGTGCCAGCAGCCGGGGAGGGGTAAGGCCCTACGAGCAGTACTTC. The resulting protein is CASSRGGVRPYEQYF. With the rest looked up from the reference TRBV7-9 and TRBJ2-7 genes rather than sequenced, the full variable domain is DTGVSQNPRHKITKRGQNVTFRCDPISEHNRLYWYRQTLGQGPEFLTYFQNEAQLEKSRLLSDRFSAERPKGSFSTLEIQRTEQGDSAMYLCASSRGGVRPYEQYFGPGTRLTVT.